These 21 T cell receptor beta chains came from one sample sequenced in a study of cytomegalovirus exposure and HLA in healthy donors. Researchers ran the PCR with 60 Vbeta and 13 Jbeta primers. Libraries were prepared by immunoSEQ multiplex PCR; TCRdb keeps only in-frame clonotypes and omits some of them. The table lists roughly 190,000 clones, almost 80% of them singletons. Sequencing was carried out using PBMCs. Receptors originate from a woman younger than 30 in good health and CMV-seronegative.

This sequence joins TRBV6-5 and TRBJ1-2, with 7 bases identical to TRBD1. In germline, CDR1 is MNHEY, CDR2 SVGAGI. The CDR3 is made up of 14 amino acids. The junction had 10 bases not matched to a gene; V was cut back by 6 bases and J by 6 bases. CDR3 amino acids: CASRRTEGTDGYTF. In DNA, the CDR3 is TGTGCCAGCAGGCGTACAGAGGGGACAGATGGCTACACCTTC.

The chain has TRBV9 and TRBJ2-7; 8 bases agree with TRBD2. CDR1 is SGDLS and CDR2 is YYNGEE in the germline V gene. The CDR3 length is 15 residues. V shed 4 bases, J shed 7 bases, and the junction held 13 bases outside the gene matches. DNA of the CDR3: TGTGCCAGCAGCCGGGCGGGCGGGGGGCCGTCAGAGCAGTACTTC. Protein product: CASSRAGGGPSEQYF.

The chain couples TRBV30 to TRBJ2-7, with 12 bases that match TRBD2. Germline CDR1 GTSNPN, CDR2 SVGIG (reference sequence). V lost 3 bases to trimming and J lost 3 bases; unmatched junction nucleotides: 6. The CDR3 runs to 15 residues. This CDR3 is CAWRRLAGDIYEQYF. CDR3 nucleotide sequence: TGTGCCTGGAGAAGACTAGCGGGAGACATCTACGAGCAGTACTTC.

The chain carries TRBV29-1 and TRBJ2-2; the match to TRBD2 covers 13 bases. The germline V gene has CDR1 SQVTM and CDR2 ANQGSEA. This CDR3 comprises 15 residues. Unmatched junction bases numbered 5, after V lost 6 bases and J lost 4 bases. The CDR3 region has the DNA TGCAGCGTCGACGGGACTAGCGGGGTCACCGGGGAGCTGTTTTTT. Translating gives CSVDGTSGVTGELFF.

The rearrangement joins TRBV14 to TRBJ1-3, with a weak D call TRBD1 (5 bases). The length of the CDR3 is 14 residues. Germline CDR1 is SGHDN and CDR2 is FVKESK. V was pared by 7 bases and J by 6 bases, with 16 bases between. The CDR3, as DNA: TGTGCCAGCACACAACAGGCGGCCGCAAACACCATATATTTT. It codes for CASTQQAAANTIYF. Full variable domain (remainder filled in from reference TRBV14 and TRBJ1-3): EAGVTQFPSHSVIEKGQTVTLRCDPISGHDNLYWYRRVMGKEIKFLLHFVKESKQDESGMPNNRFLAERTGGTYSTLKVQPAELEDSGVYFCASTQQAAANTIYFGEGSWLTVV.

The rearrangement uses TRBV7-3 and TRBJ1-1; unclear D gene. This CDR3 spans 15 amino acids. Germline values: CDR1 SGHTA, CDR2 FQGTGA. V was clipped by 7 bases and J by 2 bases, with 17 bases between them. CDR3 loop: CASTPSSAVNTEAFF. In DNA, the CDR3 is TGTGCCAGCACCCCCTCATCAGCGGTCAACACTGAAGCTTTCTTT.

This clone has a handful of counts. V usage is TRBV6-1 and J usage is TRBJ1-5; TRBD1 matches 8 bases. This CDR3 is 14 amino acids long. Germline V gene data show CDR1 as MNHNS and CDR2 as SASEGT. After removal of 6 bases from V and 3 bases from J, the junction contained 4 bases not matched to a gene. CDR3 region: CASRTTGVNQPQHF. The CDR3 bases are TGTGCCAGCAGAACGACAGGGGTCAATCAGCCCCAGCATTTT.

The chain carries TRBV5-4 and TRBJ2-2, with D tentatively TRBD2 (6 bases). CDR1 is SGHNT and CDR2 is YYREEE in the germline V gene (reference sequence). The V end lost 0 bases, the J end lost 6 bases, and 12 bases lay between the germline ends. CDR3 length: 15 residues. CDR3 protein: CASSLAKGEAGELFF. CDR3 DNA sequence: TGTGCCAGCAGCTTGGCCAAAGGGGAGGCCGGGGAGCTGTTTTTT.

CDR3 DNA: TGTGCCAGCTCAAGGGGGACAGCCGCGGAGAATTCACCCCTCCACTTT. Amino acid sequence: CASSRGTAAENSPLHF. The chain employs TRBV18 and TRBJ1-6; 7 bases line up with TRBD1. V trimming: 5 bases; J trimming: 7 bases; junction bases outside the gene matches: 11. From germline, CDR1 is KGHSH and CDR2 LQKENI. There are 16 residues in the CDR3. The entire variable domain, with the rest obtained from reference TRBV18 and TRBJ1-6, is as follows: NAGVMQNPRHLVRRRGQEARLRCSPMKGHSHVYWYRQLPEEGLKFMVYLQKENIIDESGMPKERFSAEFPKEGPSILRIQQVVRGDSAAYFCASSRGTAAENSPLHFGNGTRLTVT.

The chain links TRBV28 to TRBJ1-1; maybe TRBD1 (5 bases). Germline CDR1 reads MDHEN; CDR2 reads SYDVKM. This CDR3 is built from 14 residues. Trimming removed 2 bases from V and 6 bases from J, with 13 bases in between. CDR3 in amino acids: CASSLPAREAEAFF. The CDR3 bases are TGTGCCAGCAGTTTACCCGCCAGGGAGGCTGAAGCTTTCTTT.

A single count supports this clone. The chain uses TRBV6-5 and TRBJ1-3; D is unresolved. The CDR3 spans 15 residues. The V end lost 2 bases, the J end lost 0 bases, and 8 bases lay between the germline ends. Germline V gene data show CDR1 as MNHEY and CDR2 as SVGAGI. CDR3 sequence reads: CASSYGSSSGNTIYF. The CDR3, as DNA: TGTGCCAGCAGTTACGGGAGCTCCTCTGGAAACACCATATATTTT.

The genes are TRBV15 and TRBJ1-5; weak D call: TRBD1 (5 bases). The V and J ends lost 5 bases and 10 bases respectively, with 21 bases between them. The germline V gene encodes CDR1 LNHNV and CDR2 YYDKDF (reference sequence). There are 15 residues in the CDR3. The CDR3 region has the DNA TGTGCCACCAGCGGGAGGGACGGAGGGTTTGGTCCCCAGCATTTT. As protein: CATSGRDGGFGPQHF.

CDR3 DNA: TGCAGTGCTCAGATGAACACTGAAGCTTTCTTT. It translates to CSAQMNTEAFF. V usage is TRBV20-1 and J usage is TRBJ1-1; D is undetermined. Deletions cut 5 bases from V and 0 bases from J, with 4 bases between. The germline V gene encodes CDR1 DFQATT and CDR2 SNEGSKA (reference sequence). The CDR3 totals 11 residues.

The CDR3 nucleotides read TGTGCCAGCAGCGCAGGGGGCGCCCACAATGAGCAGTTCTTC. Translating gives CASSAGGAHNEQFF. This sequence joins TRBV9 and TRBJ2-1; TRBD1 agrees at 8 bases. The CDR3 sequence is 14 residues long. Germline CDR1 SGDLS, CDR2 YYNGEE. V dropped 3 bases and J dropped 5; count of bases not matched to a gene: 4.

The V gene is TRBV7-6, the J gene TRBJ1-4; D unresolved. V lost 5 bases, J lost 4 bases, and 14 bases lay in between. The CDR3 has 15 residues. Germline V gene sequence: CDR1 SGHVS, CDR2 FNYEAQ. The CDR3 region has the DNA TGTGCCAGCAGCCCACGGGGTGTGGATAATGAAAAACTGTTTTTT. Translated, it gives CASSPRGVDNEKLFF.

This clone was counted a single time. The gene calls are TRBV6-5 and TRBJ1-2, with 8 bases matching TRBD1. From germline, CDR1 is MNHEY and CDR2 SVGAGI. V lost 7 bases, J lost 7 bases, and 5 bases stayed unmatched. The CDR3 runs 12 residues. The CDR3 nucleotides read TGTGCCAGCATGGGACAGGCTTCTGGCTACACCTTC. Protein: CASMGQASGYTF.

V is TRBV28 and J is TRBJ2-5; 8 bases map to TRBD2. Near its end, the DNA agrees better with TRBJ2-7, so the J call may be wrong. Germline V lookup: CDR1 MDHEN, CDR2 SYDVKM. This CDR3 is built from 14 residues. CDR3 DNA sequence: TGTGCCAGCACCCAAGCGGGAGCTGATCCCGAGCAGTACTTC. Protein product: CASTQAGADPEQYF.

The chain combines TRBV5-4 with TRBJ2-6; D gene uncertain. Germline values: CDR1 SGHNT, CDR2 YYREEE (reference sequence). CDR3 size: 13 residues. Between the trimmed V and J ends, which lost 5 bases and 0 bases, there was a span of 3 bases. The CDR3 here is CASSYSGANVLTF. The CDR3 region has the DNA TGTGCCAGCAGTTACTCTGGGGCCAACGTCCTGACTTTC.

V is TRBV10-2 and J is TRBJ1-4; D unclear. Germline assignment: CDR1 WSHSY and CDR2 SAAADI. This CDR3 spans 14 amino acids. V was clipped by 5 bases and J by 8 bases, with 15 bases between them. The CDR3 reads CASSWYSSREKLFF. The CDR3 coding sequence is TGCGCCAGCAGTTGGTACAGTAGTAGGGAAAAACTGTTTTTT.

Written as DNA, the CDR3 is TGTGCCAGCAGCGTAGGGGGCAGCGGGAGTAAGACCCAGTACTTC. Translation gives CASSVGGSGSKTQYF. The chain employs TRBV9 and TRBJ2-5; the match to TRBD2 covers 8 bases. The CDR3 totals 15 residues. The J segment lost 6 bases and the V segment lost 0 bases, leaving 7 bases of the junction unmatched. The germline V gene encodes CDR1 SGDLS and CDR2 YYNGEE.

CDR3 nucleotide sequence: TGTGCCAGCAGTGAAACAGGGGCTTACGAGCAGTACTTC. Translated, it gives CASSETGAYEQYF. The chain is built from TRBV28 and TRBJ2-7; 7 bases line up with TRBD1. The CDR3 runs 13 residues. The trim removed 5 bases at V and 4 bases at J, leaving 5 bases unmatched. Germline CDR1 is MDHEN and CDR2 is SYDVKM.